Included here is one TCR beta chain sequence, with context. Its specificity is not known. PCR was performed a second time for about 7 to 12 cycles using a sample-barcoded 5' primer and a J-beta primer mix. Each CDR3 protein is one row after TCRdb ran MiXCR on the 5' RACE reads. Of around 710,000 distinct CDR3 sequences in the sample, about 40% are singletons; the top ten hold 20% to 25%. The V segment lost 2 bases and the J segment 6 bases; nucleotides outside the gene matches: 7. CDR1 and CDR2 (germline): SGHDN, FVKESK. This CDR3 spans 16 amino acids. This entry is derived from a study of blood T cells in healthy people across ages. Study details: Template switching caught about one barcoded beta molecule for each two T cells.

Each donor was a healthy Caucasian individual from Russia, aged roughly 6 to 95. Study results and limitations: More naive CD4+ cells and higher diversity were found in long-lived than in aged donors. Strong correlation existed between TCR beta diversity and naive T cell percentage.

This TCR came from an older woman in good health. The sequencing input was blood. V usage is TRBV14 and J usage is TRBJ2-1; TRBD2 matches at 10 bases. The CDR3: CASSQISSGRRNEQFF. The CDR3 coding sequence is TGTGCCAGCAGCCAAATTAGTAGCGGGAGGCGCAATGAGCAGTTCTTC.